This T cell receptor beta chain was recovered during a study of T cell responses to AZD1222 COVID-19 vaccine. Study findings and constraints: Spike-wide coverage was observed for vaccine-associated CD4 TCRs, with dominant responses at 160-218 and 743-854. Donors were chiefly white British, with a greater number of females, and clonal diversity was perhaps underestimated.

Germline CDR1 reads LGHDT; CDR2 reads YNNKEL (reference sequence). This CDR3 is 13 amino acids long. The ends were cut back, 4 bases at V and 0 bases at J, with 7 bases in the middle. Only in-frame clones appear in the TCRdb table, and some are missing; sequencing was by immunoSEQ multiplex PCR. The repertoire holds about 140,000 clones, with around 83% as singletons. As regards this clone: Its matching antigen is unknown.

Sample: peripheral blood, taken 28 days after the second AZD1222 dose. This TCR was sampled from an adult who received the AZD1222 COVID-19 vaccine. The V gene is TRBV3-1 (or the pseudogene TRBV3-2), the J gene TRBJ2-7; D uncertain. DNA for the CDR3: TGTGCCAGCAGCCGACCCGGCTCCTACGAGCAGTACTTC. Encoded protein: CASSRPGSYEQYF.